This T cell receptor (beta chain) came from a study of blood T cells in healthy people across ages. The CDR3 is made up of 18 amino acids. The germline CDR1 and CDR2 sequences are MNHEY and SMNVEV (reference sequence). Losses at the gene ends were 5 bases for V and 8 bases for J; bases not matched to a gene: 15. Together with a sample-barcoded 5' primer, a J-beta primer mix was included in a second PCR lasting roughly 6 to 12 cycles. Each cDNA molecule, via a template-switch adaptor with 12 random nucleotides, was tagged. The study obtained at least 2.5 million CDR3-containing paired-end reads from every sample. TCRdb passed the 5' RACE reads through MiXCR, listing each CDR3 protein once. The table lists over 1,500,000 distinct CDR3 sequences, roughly 50% of them singletons.

Sequencing was carried out using blood. This chain links TRBV27 with TRBJ2-1, with 13 bases matching TRBD2. This clonotype was obtained from a woman between 40 and 50 years old in good health. CDR3 DNA sequence: TGTGCCAGCAGTCTCCTCCCTCTAAGGACTAGCGGGGGATATGAGCAGTTCTTC. It codes for CASSLLPLRTSGGYEQFF.